Listed here are 26 T cell receptor beta chains from one sample, sequenced in a study of control samples from healthy donors and cancer patients. Sequencing was performed with immunoSEQ multiplex PCR; in TCRdb, only in-frame clones are kept and a portion is missing. Among under 75,000 clones, approximately 85% were seen once, and the ten largest hold roughly 6%. The specimen sequenced was blood. These receptors were obtained from a man aged 35 to 55 in good health.

V usage is TRBV7-2 and J usage is TRBJ2-7; D possibly corresponds to TRBD1 (6 bases). V was cut by 5 bases and J by 2 bases, with 10 bases left in between. CDR3 length equals 13 residues. Germline CDR1 is SGHTA and CDR2 is FQGNSA. CDR3 sequence (DNA): TGTGCCAGCAGCCCCCGGACAGCCTACGAGCAGTACTTC. Translation: CASSPRTAYEQYF.

The chain carries TRBV7-3 and TRBJ2-1; 8 nucleotides line up with TRBD1. The germline V gene encodes CDR1 SGHTA and CDR2 FQGTGA. CDR3 length: 15 residues. V lost 5 bases and J lost 7; bases outside the gene matches: 10. CDR3 loop: CASSQGNDRGNEQFF. CDR3 in DNA: TGTGCCAGCAGCCAAGGGAACGACAGGGGTAATGAGCAGTTCTTC.

This clone appeared a single time. This chain uses TRBV7-6 with TRBJ1-6; D uncertain. The CDR3 totals 18 residues. Per the germline V gene, CDR1 is SGHVS and CDR2 is FNYEAQ. V lost 2 bases to trimming and J lost 6 bases, with 20 bases between them. Here the CDR3 reads CASSLREQGDGANSPLHF. The DNA for the CDR3 is TGTGCCAGCAGCTTAAGGGAGCAAGGCGACGGCGCTAATTCACCCCTCCACTTT.

Details on this clone: The missing conserved phenylalanine or tryptophan at the end of this CDR3 makes a read error likely. CDR3 sequence: CSVSSPSRIGYGYTL. For the CDR3, the DNA is TGCAGCGTTTCTAGCCCCAGTCGAATAGGGTATGGCTACACCCTC. The V gene is TRBV29-1, the J gene TRBJ1-2; D call uncertain. The germline gives CDR1 SQVTM, CDR2 ANQGSEA. This CDR3 has 15 residues. The V end lost 5 bases, the J end lost 5 bases, and 21 bases lay between the germline ends.

The V and J genes are TRBV7-9 and TRBJ2-7; perhaps TRBD1 as D (6 bases). Germline CDR1 SEHNR, CDR2 FQNEAQ (reference sequence). The CDR3 is 15 amino acids. Trimming pared 6 bases from V and 2 bases from J, leaving 17 bases between. As DNA, the CDR3 is TGTGCCAGCAGGAACTTACAGGGTATGGCCTACGAGCAGTACTTC. As protein: CASRNLQGMAYEQYF.

The J gene is TRBJ2-2, the V gene TRBV14; D unresolved. V dropped 0 bases and J dropped 1 base, with 6 bases sitting between them. Germline lookup yields CDR1 SGHDN and CDR2 FVKESK. CDR3 length: 15 amino acids. Written as DNA, the CDR3 is TGTGCCAGCAGCCAAGATTTGAGGAACACCGGGGAGCTGTTTTTT. As protein: CASSQDLRNTGELFF.

This chain uses TRBV23-1 with TRBJ1-4, with 7 bases lining up with TRBD1. TRBV23-1 qualifies as an ORF whose function is uncertain. The CDR3 has 15 residues. With V trimmed by 5 bases and J by 5 bases, 8 bases remained unmatched. CDR3 region: CASSAYRGWNEKLFF. DNA for the CDR3: TGCGCCAGCAGTGCATACAGGGGTTGGAATGAAAAACTGTTTTTT.

This chain links TRBV15 with TRBJ1-1; D unresolved. The germline gives CDR1 LNHNV, CDR2 YYDKDF (reference sequence). This CDR3 is 13 amino acids long. V was pared by 4 bases and J by 2 bases, with 8 bases between. CDR3 sequence: CATSITLNTEAFF. DNA of the CDR3: TGTGCCACCAGCATTACCTTAAACACTGAAGCTTTCTTT.

The CDR3 DNA is TGTGCCAGCAGTCGTACGTTAGCGGGGACTAGCACAGATACGCAGTATTTT. Its translation: CASSRTLAGTSTDTQYF. The rearrangement joins TRBV27 to TRBJ2-3, with 8 nucleotides matching TRBD2. Germline V CDR1 and CDR2: MNHEY, SMNVEV (reference sequence). The CDR3 totals 17 residues. Trimming cost V 5 bases and J 0 bases; bases outside gene matches: 10.

This sequence joins TRBV6-4 and TRBJ2-3, with 10 nucleotides matching TRBD2. Germline CDR1 MRHNA, CDR2 SNTAGT. The V segment lost 5 bases and the J segment 1 base; nucleotides outside the gene matches: 3. The CDR3 covers 15 residues. CDR3 protein: CASSLSGGGTDTQYF. The CDR3 nucleotides read TGTGCCAGCAGTCTGAGCGGGGGGGGCACAGATACGCAGTATTTT.

This clone occurred a few times. The chain recombines TRBV6-4 with TRBJ1-5; 10 bases line up with TRBD1. CDR1 is MRHNA, CDR2 SNTAGT, per germline. J gave up 2 bases and V 2 bases, and 0 bases lay outside the gene matches. The CDR3 totals 15 residues. This CDR3 reads CASSDGTGGNQPQHF. For the CDR3, the DNA is TGTGCCAGCAGTGACGGGACAGGGGGCAATCAGCCCCAGCATTTT.

This chain uses TRBV15 with TRBJ2-5; tentatively, D is TRBD1 or TRBD2 (7 bases each). V lost 5 bases, J lost 5 bases, and 18 bases lay in between. This CDR3 is built from 15 residues. Germline V gene data show CDR1 as LNHNV and CDR2 as YYDKDF (reference sequence). CDR3 nucleotide sequence: TGTGCCACCAGCGGTTCGACAGGGAGGGTGGAGACCCAGTACTTC. It yields the protein CATSGSTGRVETQYF.

This clone was seen a single time. The chain recombines TRBV4-1 with TRBJ2-5; 15 nucleotides agree with TRBD2. The CDR3 is 20 residues long. Per germline, CDR1 MGHRA and CDR2 YSYEKL. Trimming took 1 base from V and 1 from J; bases not matched to a gene: 10. CDR3 amino acids: CASSQALLMGLAGGQETQYF. The CDR3 bases are TGCGCCAGCAGCCAAGCTCTTCTAATGGGACTAGCGGGGGGCCAAGAGACCCAGTACTTC.

The CDR3 DNA reads as TGTGCCAGCAGTTTACGGGGGCGCAGAGCTTTCTTT. Residues: CASSLRGRRAFF. V gene TRBV27 combines with J gene TRBJ1-1; a weak D match, TRBD1 (6 bases). From germline, CDR1 is MNHEY and CDR2 SMNVEV (reference sequence). This CDR3 comprises 12 residues. Trimming removed 2 bases at V and 10 bases at J, with 11 bases between.

The chain has TRBV27 and TRBJ2-7; 10 nucleotides agree with TRBD2. Per germline, CDR1 MNHEY and CDR2 SMNVEV (reference sequence). CDR3 length: 16 residues. The trim removed 2 bases at V and 4 bases at J, leaving 8 bases unmatched. The DNA for the CDR3 is TGTGCCAGCAGTTTAGGACTAGCGGCTCTTGGGTACGAGCAGTACTTC. Amino acid sequence: CASSLGLAALGYEQYF.

The chain employs TRBV18 and TRBJ1-3, with D possibly matching TRBD1 (6 bases). CDR1 KGHSH and CDR2 LQKENI come from the germline V gene. Trimming removed 4 bases at V and 0 bases at J, with 7 bases between. The CDR3 loop spans 14 amino acids. The CDR3 nucleotides read TGTGCCAGCTCACAGGACAGCTCTGGAAACACCATATATTTT. This sequence encodes CASSQDSSGNTIYF.

The rearrangement links TRBV6-2 or TRBV6-3 to TRBJ1-5, with no clear D. V lost 4 bases and J lost 4, with 11 bases in between. Per the germline V gene, CDR1 is MNHEY and CDR2 is SVGEGT. The CDR3 loop spans 14 amino acids. In DNA form, the CDR3 reads TGTGCCAGCAGTTTCGGCAGCCGAAATCAGCCCCAGCATTTT. Its protein is CASSFGSRNQPQHF.

V is TRBV3-1 (or the pseudogene TRBV3-2) and J is TRBJ2-7, with D hard to call. V shed 0 bases and J shed 4 bases, with 25 bases lying between them. The CDR3 runs 19 residues. The germline V gene encodes CDR1 LGHDT and CDR2 YNNKEL (reference sequence). The CDR3 DNA follows: TGTGCCAGCAGCCAAGAAGGCTTTCGTGCCATCTCGATCCATTACGAGCAGTACTTC. As protein: CASSQEGFRAISIHYEQYF.

The chain employs TRBV29-1 and TRBJ2-7, with 11 bases lining up with TRBD2. V shed 7 bases, J shed 4 bases, and the junction held 9 bases outside the gene matches. Germline V CDR1 and CDR2: SQVTM, ANQGSEA. The CDR3 extends over 14 amino acids. The DNA for the CDR3 is TGCAGCGCCTGGGGGGGACTAGCGGTTTACGAGCAGTACTTC. Amino acids: CSAWGGLAVYEQYF.

The rearrangement links TRBV5-1 to TRBJ1-2; tentative D call: TRBD1 (5 bases). Germline V gives CDR1 SGHRS, CDR2 YFSETQ. The germline V and J ends were trimmed by 0 bases and 5 bases, with 11 bases remaining between them. CDR3 length: 14 amino acids. CDR3 sequence (DNA): TGCGCCAGCAGCTTGGAAGGGGAGTTTTATGGCTACACCTTC. Translation: CASSLEGEFYGYTF.

This rearrangement joins TRBV6-5 to TRBJ1-2, with no clear D. V gave up 6 bases and J gave up 4 bases, with 9 bases separating them. This CDR3 is 12 amino acids long. Germline V gene sequence: CDR1 MNHEY, CDR2 SVGAGI. The chain's CDR3 is CASSNGAYGYTF. The DNA of the CDR3 is TGTGCCAGCAGCAATGGAGCCTATGGCTACACCTTC.

V gene TRBV7-3 combines with J gene TRBJ2-1; 9 positions agree with TRBD2. V trimming: 1 base; J trimming: 10 bases; junction bases outside the gene matches: 11. CDR3 size: 16 residues. Per germline, CDR1 SGHTA and CDR2 FQGTGA. The CDR3: CASSLIGAGGKGEQFF. Written as DNA, the CDR3 is TGTGCCAGCAGCTTAATAGGGGCGGGAGGGAAAGGGGAGCAGTTCTTC.

The chain has TRBV4-3 and TRBJ1-2, with 7 bases that match TRBD1. CDR1 and CDR2 (germline): LGHNA, YSLEER. The CDR3 covers 15 residues. With 3 bases clipped from V and 2 bases from J, the junction kept 6 bases outside the gene matches. The CDR3, as DNA: TGCGCCAGCAGCCATGGGACAGCTTCCAACTATGGCTACACCTTC. Protein product: CASSHGTASNYGYTF.

The chain recombines TRBV2 with TRBJ2-2; D unclear. This CDR3 is built from 15 residues. Germline CDR1 reads SNHLY; CDR2 reads FYNNEI. Trimming took 2 bases from V and 2 from J, leaving 9 bases between them. For the CDR3, the DNA is TGTGCCAGCAGTGAAATGGGAAGAAACACCGGGGAGCTGTTTTTT. Translated: CASSEMGRNTGELFF.

Only one count was recorded for this clone. The V gene is TRBV7-2, the J gene TRBJ1-2; D not certain. Between the trimmed V and J ends, which lost 4 bases and 6 bases, there was a span of 15 bases. This CDR3 is 14 amino acids long. Germline values: CDR1 SGHTA, CDR2 FQGNSA. CDR3 loop: CASSSGLLVHGYTF. CDR3 nucleotide sequence: TGTGCCAGCAGCTCCGGGTTGTTGGTGCATGGCTACACCTTC.

This clone was counted between two and nine times. The chain joins TRBV3-1 (or the pseudogene TRBV3-2) to TRBJ2-7, with 7 bases fitting TRBD2. V lost 3 bases and J lost 7; bases outside the gene matches: 12. Germline V lookup: CDR1 LGHDT, CDR2 YNNKEL (reference sequence). This CDR3 is built from 15 residues. CDR3 DNA sequence: TGTGCCAGCAGCCACTGGGGGAGGGCGCTTGAGGAGCAGTACTTC. This translates into CASSHWGRALEEQYF.